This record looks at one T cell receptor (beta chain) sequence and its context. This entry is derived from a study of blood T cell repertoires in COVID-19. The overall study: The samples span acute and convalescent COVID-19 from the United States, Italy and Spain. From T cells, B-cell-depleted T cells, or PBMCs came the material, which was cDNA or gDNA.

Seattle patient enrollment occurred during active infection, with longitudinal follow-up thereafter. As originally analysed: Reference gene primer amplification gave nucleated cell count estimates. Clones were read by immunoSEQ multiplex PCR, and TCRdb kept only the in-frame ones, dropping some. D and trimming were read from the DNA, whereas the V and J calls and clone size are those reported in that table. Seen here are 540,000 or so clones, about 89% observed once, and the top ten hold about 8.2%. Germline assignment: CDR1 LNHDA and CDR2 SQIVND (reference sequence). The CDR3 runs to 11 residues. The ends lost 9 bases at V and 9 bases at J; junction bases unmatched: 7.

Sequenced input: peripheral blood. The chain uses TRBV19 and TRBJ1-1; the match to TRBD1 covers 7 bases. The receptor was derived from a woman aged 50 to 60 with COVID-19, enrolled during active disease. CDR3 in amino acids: CASRQGPQAFF. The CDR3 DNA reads TGTGCCAGCCGACAGGGACCCCAAGCTTTCTTT.